This T cell receptor beta chain was captured by sequencing in a study of a mutant IDH1 vaccine in newly diagnosed glioma. Study at large: Treated patients, averaging around 40 years, were about 62% male and about 40% female. Patients had received radiotherapy, temozolomide, or both previously, most receiving both.

The germline V gene has CDR1 ENHRY and CDR2 SYGVKD. V lost 0 bases and J 1 base, leaving 0 bases between the germline ends. The CDR3 runs to 12 residues. As concerns this clone: Its antigen remains unidentified.

Measured with immunoSEQ multiplex PCR; TCRdb has only the in-frame clones, and not every one. The table has tens of thousands of clones, around 82% seen once; the top ten hold 7% to 10%. Time point denoted: baseline, week 1 (first vaccination visit). The sample's treatment: pre-vaccination baseline after standard-of-care therapy. Astrocytomas found in donors were new, WHO grade 3 or 4, IDH1-mutant and ATRX-lost. Study-level points and caveats: It was about 95% of patients that developed vaccine-induced immune responses.

The material was PBMCs, obtained from a glioma patient treated with radiotherapy, temozolomide or both. The chain has TRBV10-3 and TRBJ1-1, with D unresolved. The receptor's source is a man between 40 and 49 years old with glioma. Some clones in this sample may be carry-over from other donors' samples. The DNA of the CDR3 is TGTGCCATCAGTGAGTCGAACACTGAAGCTTTCTTT. Protein sequence: CAISESNTEAFF.